The 31 T cell receptor beta chains below were found in one sample sequenced in a study of cytomegalovirus exposure and HLA in healthy donors. 60 Vbeta and 13 Jbeta primers were used in PCR. Method: immunoSEQ multiplex PCR; TCRdb's copy keeps in-frame clones and lacks some. The sample contains more than 95,000 clones, 75% to 85% of which appear only once. Source material: PBMCs. The receptors originated from a man younger than 35 in good health and CMV-seronegative.

The rearrangement uses TRBV19 and TRBJ1-5; D possibly corresponds to TRBD1 (5 bases). This CDR3 region has 13 residues. Looked up from germline, CDR1 is LNHDA and CDR2 is SQIVND (reference sequence). V shed 8 bases and J shed 5 bases, with 13 bases lying between them. The CDR3 DNA reads TGTGCCAGTGGGACGCCGGGGGATCAGCCCCAGCATTTT. Amino acid sequence: CASGTPGDQPQHF.

The chain uses TRBV9 and TRBJ2-7, with 8 bases lining up with TRBD2. CDR1 and CDR2 from the germline V gene are SGDLS and YYNGEE. The CDR3 runs to 16 residues. V lost 3 bases and J lost 3; bases outside the gene matches: 11. DNA for the CDR3: TGTGCCAGCAGCGGGGGCCGGGGGGGACTCGGCTACGAGCAGTACTTC. This sequence encodes CASSGGRGGLGYEQYF.

The genes are TRBV7-3 and TRBJ2-1; D ambiguous. Per germline, CDR1 SGHTA and CDR2 FQGTGA. The CDR3 loop spans 13 amino acids. V shed 5 bases and J shed 0 bases, with 5 bases lying between them. The CDR3 bases are TGTGCCAGCAGCCCTAGCTCCTACAATGAGCAGTTCTTC. Residues: CASSPSSYNEQFF.

This CDR3 is CASSLGVIGGSSYEQYF. The CDR3 DNA sequence: TGCGCCAGCAGCTTGGGGGTGATTGGGGGGAGCTCCTACGAGCAGTACTTC. V and J are TRBV5-1 and TRBJ2-7; a possible D gene is TRBD2 (6 bases). V shed 0 bases and J shed 0 bases, with 16 bases lying between them. The CDR3 runs to 17 residues. Per the germline V gene, CDR1 is SGHRS and CDR2 is YFSETQ.

The V gene is TRBV6-1, the J gene TRBJ2-1, with 8 bases fitting TRBD2. The germline gives CDR1 MNHNS, CDR2 SASEGT. This CDR3 contains 15 residues. V trimming: 5 bases; J trimming: 8 bases; junction bases outside the gene matches: 11. CDR3 DNA sequence: TGTGCCAGCAGTTCTTCAGCGGGAGTCTTCGATGAGCAGTTCTTC. It translates to CASSSSAGVFDEQFF.

The chain recombines TRBV6-5 with TRBJ2-1; tentatively, D is TRBD1 (6 bases). The germline V gene has CDR1 MNHEY and CDR2 SVGAGI. The CDR3 has 14 residues. Trimming cost V 6 bases and J 4 bases, with 13 bases left between them. As DNA, the CDR3 is TGTGCCAGCAGGATCGGGACAAATTACAATGAGCAGTTCTTC. This codes for CASRIGTNYNEQFF.

This chain connects TRBV14 to TRBJ2-1; 16 bases align to TRBD2. The V and J ends lost 6 bases and 6 bases, in that order; junction bases with no gene match: 11. The CDR3 extends over 18 amino acids. CDR1 is SGHDN and CDR2 is FVKESK in the germline V gene. CDR3 sequence reads: CASRRSGTSGREGNEQFF. CDR3 in DNA: TGTGCCAGCAGGCGATCCGGGACTAGCGGGAGGGAAGGCAATGAGCAGTTCTTC.

The J gene is TRBJ1-2, the V gene TRBV19, with D possibly being TRBD1 (6 bases). The CDR3 has 16 amino acids. V lost 9 bases and J 0 bases, leaving 20 bases between the germline ends. The V gene's germline CDR1 is LNHDA and CDR2 SQIVND (reference sequence). DNA for the CDR3: TGTGCCAGCATTCCGGCGGGGGGCAGCCCTAACTATGGCTACACCTTC. This encodes CASIPAGGSPNYGYTF.

J is TRBJ2-7 and V is TRBV7-9; 7 bases match TRBD2. V gave up 1 base and J gave up 6 bases; unmatched junction bases: 12. Germline-derived CDR1 and CDR2 are SEHNR and FQNEAQ (reference sequence). The CDR3 is 16 amino acids. The CDR3 here is CASSLGREAGRGEQYF. In nucleotides, the CDR3 is TGTGCCAGCAGCTTAGGAAGGGAGGCAGGGAGGGGCGAGCAGTACTTC.

The chain links TRBV10-3 to TRBJ2-5, with 14 bases matching TRBD2. This CDR3 has 16 amino acids. CDR1 is ENHRY, CDR2 SYGVKD, per germline. V lost 3 bases to trimming and J lost 5 bases; unmatched junction nucleotides: 5. CDR3 in DNA: TGTGCCATCAGTGACGGGACTAGCGGGAGTGCCGAGACCCAGTACTTC. Translation gives CAISDGTSGSAETQYF.

V is TRBV5-5 and J is TRBJ1-1; 8 bases align to TRBD1. Germline CDR1 and CDR2: SGHKS and YYEKEE (reference sequence). V gave up 4 bases and J gave up 0 bases; unmatched junction bases: 5. CDR3 length: 15 amino acids. The CDR3 loop is CASSPWTGLNTEAFF. The CDR3, as DNA: TGTGCCAGCAGCCCTTGGACAGGGCTGAACACTGAAGCTTTCTTT.

This clone has more than one count but fewer than ten. This sequence joins TRBV4-2 and TRBJ2-6, with D maybe TRBD2 (6 bases). The V end was cut by 0 bases, the J end by 0 bases, with 6 bases between. The CDR3 sequence is 16 residues long. Germline CDR1 and CDR2: LGHNA and YNFKEQ. The CDR3 DNA reads as TGTGCCAGCAGCCAAGAGGGGGGCTCTGGGGCCAACGTCCTGACTTTC. Residues: CASSQEGGSGANVLTF.

The CDR3 DNA is TGTGCCAGCAGTTTAAACCTCATTGGGCCCTATGGCTACACCTTC. This sequence encodes CASSLNLIGPYGYTF. The V gene is TRBV28, the J gene TRBJ1-2; D remains unclear. Germline CDR1 and CDR2: MDHEN and SYDVKM. The CDR3 has 15 amino acids. The V end lost 2 bases, the J end lost 4 bases, and 14 bases lay between the germline ends.

This chain joins TRBV28 and TRBJ2-5; 11 positions agree with TRBD2. In germline, CDR1 is MDHEN, CDR2 SYDVKM. The V and J ends lost 8 bases and 1 base, in that order; junction bases with no gene match: 6. The CDR3 covers 15 residues. The CDR3 sequence: CASSSGTSGQETQYF. DNA of the CDR3: TGTGCCAGCTCATCAGGGACTAGCGGCCAAGAGACCCAGTACTTC. Supplemented by reference TRBV28 and TRBJ2-5, the full variable domain reads DVKVTQSSRYLVKRTGEKVFLECVQDMDHENMFWYRQDPGLGLRLIYFSYDVKMKEKGDIPEGYSVSREKKERFSLILESASTNQTSMYLCASSSGTSGQETQYFGPGTRLLVL.

This clone was found a few times. This rearrangement joins TRBV7-3 to TRBJ2-7; TRBD2 agrees at 8 bases. The germline CDR1 and CDR2 sequences are SGHTA and FQGTGA. The J segment lost 5 bases and the V segment lost 5 bases, leaving 11 bases of the junction unmatched. The CDR3 totals 15 residues. Here the CDR3 reads CASSPLPSGSNEQYF. The CDR3 nucleotides read TGTGCCAGCAGCCCCCTCCCTAGCGGGTCCAACGAGCAGTACTTC.

CDR3 loop: CASSLGQGYDGYTF. Written as DNA, the CDR3 is TGTGCCAGCAGTTTAGGTCAGGGGTACGATGGCTACACCTTC. The genes are TRBV27 and TRBJ1-2; D may be TRBD1 (6 bases). Germline loops: CDR1 MNHEY, CDR2 SMNVEV (reference sequence). The CDR3 length is 14 residues. Trimming removed 2 bases from V and 6 bases from J, with 13 bases in between.

This chain connects TRBV7-8 to TRBJ1-5; weak D call: TRBD1 (5 bases). The CDR3 loop spans 14 amino acids. Germline assignment: CDR1 SGHVS and CDR2 FQNEAQ. Deletions cut 4 bases from V and 6 bases from J, with 13 bases between. This CDR3 reads CASSSLGGSQPQHF. In DNA, the CDR3 is TGTGCCAGCAGCTCGCTGGGGGGGAGTCAGCCCCAGCATTTT.

This clone was observed a single time. The J gene is TRBJ2-1, the V gene TRBV6-5, with TRBD1 matching over 10 bases. The CDR3 is made up of 14 amino acids. CDR1 MNHEY and CDR2 SVGAGI come from the germline V gene. Trimming at V came to 6 bases and at J to 8 bases, leaving 7 bases not matched to a gene. The CDR3, as DNA: TGTGCCAGCAGAAGGACAGGGGGTCGGGATGAGCAGTTCTTC. Translating it yields CASRRTGGRDEQFF.

This chain joins TRBV19 and TRBJ2-5; 9 positions agree with TRBD2. V gave up 3 bases and J gave up 1 base; unmatched junction bases: 3. Per the germline V gene, CDR1 is LNHDA and CDR2 is SQIVND (reference sequence). This CDR3 is built from 15 residues. As DNA, the CDR3 is TGTGCCAGTAGTATTGCGGGAGGGTCCCAAGAGACCCAGTACTTC. Residues: CASSIAGGSQETQYF.

The V gene is TRBV27, the J gene TRBJ2-7; 7 nucleotides agree with TRBD1. Germline assignment: CDR1 MNHEY and CDR2 SMNVEV (reference sequence). This CDR3 is built from 15 residues. V was clipped by 4 bases and J by 5 bases; unmatched bases: 11. The CDR3 sequence is CASSSHRQGDHEQYF. The DNA of the CDR3 is TGTGCCAGCAGTTCCCATCGACAGGGCGACCACGAGCAGTACTTC.

This clone was seen a single time. V usage is TRBV2 and J usage is TRBJ1-6; TRBD1 might be the D (5 bases). From germline, CDR1 is SNHLY and CDR2 FYNNEI. The CDR3 contains 12 residues. Trimming stripped 10 bases from V and 14 bases from J, with 18 bases between. The CDR3 DNA reads as TGTGCCACAGGAGAACAGGTCGACACCCTCCACTTT. It translates to CATGEQVDTLHF.

The chain links TRBV7-2 to TRBJ2-2; 14 nucleotides align to TRBD2. Germline CDR1 and CDR2: SGHTA and FQGNSA. CDR3 length: 19 residues. The V segment lost 5 bases and the J segment 5 bases; nucleotides outside the gene matches: 13. The CDR3 region is CASSQGLAGVRGRTGELFF. The CDR3 DNA is TGTGCCAGCAGCCAGGGACTAGCGGGAGTAAGAGGGAGGACCGGGGAGCTGTTTTTT.

The genes are TRBV7-9 and TRBJ2-7, with 13 bases aligning to TRBD2. CDR1 SEHNR and CDR2 FQNEAQ come from the germline V gene (reference sequence). The CDR3 extends over 16 amino acids. J gave up 2 bases and V 5 bases, and 6 bases lay outside the gene matches. The CDR3 here is CASSASLAGGTYEQYF. CDR3 sequence (DNA): TGTGCCAGCAGCGCCTCACTAGCGGGAGGGACCTACGAGCAGTACTTC. Full variable domain (rest looked up from reference TRBV7-9 and TRBJ2-7): DTGVSQNPRHKITKRGQNVTFRCDPISEHNRLYWYRQTLGQGPEFLTYFQNEAQLEKSRLLSDRFSAERPKGSFSTLEIQRTEQGDSAMYLCASSASLAGGTYEQYFGPGTRLTVT.

The chain couples TRBV19 to TRBJ2-7; 11 bases map to TRBD2. CDR3 length: 16 residues. Germline V gene lookup returns CDR1 LNHDA and CDR2 SQIVND (reference sequence). V was pared by 5 bases and J by 1 base, with 7 bases of the junction left unmatched. The CDR3 DNA sequence: TGTGCCAGTAGTCACCAGGGACTAGCGGTTTCCTACGAGCAGTACTTC. The encoded protein is CASSHQGLAVSYEQYF.

This chain links TRBV30 with TRBJ1-2; D perhaps matches TRBD1 (5 bases). V lost 4 bases, J lost 7 bases, and 16 bases lay in between. The CDR3 runs 13 residues. Per germline, CDR1 GTSNPN and CDR2 SVGIG (reference sequence). Written as DNA, the CDR3 is TGTGCCTGGACAGGAGGGGCCGGAGGTGGCTACACCTTC. As protein: CAWTGGAGGGYTF. The entire variable domain, with the rest obtained from reference TRBV30 and TRBJ1-2, is as follows: SQTIHQWPATLVQPVGSPLSLECTVEGTSNPNLYWYRQAAGRGLQLLFYSVGIGQISSEVPQNLSASRPQDRQFILSSKKLLLSDSGFYLCAWTGGAGGGYTFGSGTRLTVV.

CDR3 amino acids: CASSERGTAIQETQYF. The CDR3, as DNA: TGTGCCAGCAGTGAACGCGGGACAGCGATCCAAGAGACCCAGTACTTC. This sequence joins TRBV25-1 and TRBJ2-5; a possible D gene is TRBD1 (7 bases). The CDR3 runs 16 residues. V was shortened by 2 bases and J by 1 base, with 14 bases between the two germline ends. The germline CDR1 and CDR2 sequences are MGHDK and SYGVNS.

J is TRBJ1-2 and V is TRBV14, with a weak D call TRBD1 (6 bases). Germline CDR1 SGHDN, CDR2 FVKESK. Deletions cut 0 bases from V and 2 bases from J, with 10 bases between. The CDR3 extends over 15 amino acids. CDR3 protein: CASSQDWGRNYGYTF. CDR3 coding DNA: TGTGCCAGCAGCCAAGATTGGGGGCGCAACTATGGCTACACCTTC.

The rearrangement joins TRBV28 to TRBJ1-5, with 8 bases identical to TRBD1. CDR3 length: 14 amino acids. Germline-derived CDR1 and CDR2 are MDHEN and SYDVKM. Unmatched junction bases numbered 8, after V lost 8 bases and J lost 5 bases. The CDR3 region is CASSTGVYHQPQHF. The CDR3 DNA reads as TGTGCCAGCTCGACAGGGGTGTACCATCAGCCCCAGCATTTT. The whole variable domain, remainder taken from reference TRBV28 and TRBJ1-5, is DVKVTQSSRYLVKRTGEKVFLECVQDMDHENMFWYRQDPGLGLRLIYFSYDVKMKEKGDIPEGYSVSREKKERFSLILESASTNQTSMYLCASSTGVYHQPQHFGDGTRLSIL.

J is TRBJ2-7 and V is TRBV15, with 8 bases fitting TRBD1. The trim removed 3 bases at V and 3 bases at J, leaving 10 bases unmatched. This CDR3 has 16 amino acids. In germline, CDR1 is LNHNV, CDR2 YYDKDF (reference sequence). The DNA for the CDR3 is TGTGCCACCAGCAGCGCGAAGGGCAGGGGGCGCTACGAGCAGTACTTC. It is translated as CATSSAKGRGRYEQYF.

The gene calls are TRBV9 and TRBJ1-3; possibly TRBD1 for D (5 bases). This CDR3 comprises 18 residues. V lost 0 bases and J 0 bases, leaving 16 bases between the germline ends. Germline V gene data show CDR1 as SGDLS and CDR2 as YYNGEE. The CDR3 reads CASSVAPPDSYSGNTIYF. DNA for the CDR3: TGTGCCAGCAGCGTAGCGCCCCCCGACAGTTACTCTGGAAACACCATATATTTT.

V and J are TRBV19 and TRBJ1-2; D is unresolved. CDR3 size: 16 residues. Trimming took 3 bases from V and 5 from J, leaving 19 bases between them. CDR1 is LNHDA and CDR2 is SQIVND in the germline V gene (reference sequence). DNA for the CDR3: TGTGCCAGTAGTATTGATTTGAAGACCCGCGGGTATGGCTACACCTTC. Amino acid sequence: CASSIDLKTRGYGYTF.